This record concerns one T cell receptor beta chain sequence. Authors' analysis steps: By means of reference gene primer amplification, nucleated cell counts were estimated. Data came from immunoSEQ multiplex PCR; TCRdb stores just in-frame clones and leaves some out. That table furnishes V, J and clone size, whereas the DNA furnished D and trimming. The sample lists about 180,000 clones; around 82% were seen once. V dropped 0 bases and J dropped 7; count of bases not matched to a gene: 11. Germline V gives CDR1 LNHNV, CDR2 YYDKDF (reference sequence). CDR3 size: 16 residues. The sample belongs to a study of blood T cell repertoires in COVID-19.

This receptor was obtained from a man between 18 and 35 years old with active or convalescent COVID-19. The chain links TRBV15 to TRBJ2-5; TRBD2 matches 7 bases. The specimen was peripheral blood. The chain's CDR3 is CATSRDNGGGGGTQYF. The CDR3 bases are TGTGCCACCAGCAGAGATAATGGCGGCGGGGGAGGGACCCAGTACTTC.